The TCR beta chain described here comes from a study of CXCR3-negative and CXCR3-positive naive CD8 T cells. Study-wide results and caveats: Higher TRB CDR3 hydrophobicity marked CXCR3-positive naive cells relative to CXCR3-negative naive cells.

The CDR3 loop spans 15 amino acids. CDR1 SQVTM and CDR2 ANQGSEA come from the germline V gene. Via 5' RACE with UMI labels, TRB cDNA libraries were prepared. TCRdb reprocessed the 5' RACE reads and stores each CDR3 protein as one record, lacking DNA. The sample totals some 100,000 distinct CDR3 sequences. About this clonotype: Its antigen is unknown.

This receptor was taken from a human donor in good health. Some clones in this sample may be carry-over from other donors' samples. The V and J genes are TRBV29-1 and TRBJ2-7; no DNA is available, so the TRBD1 call from TCRdb remains unchecked. What was sequenced was naive CXCR3+ CD8+ T cells from blood. Described subset: CD45RO-CCR7+CD27+CD95- naive CD8+ T cells expressing CXCR3 (TNR3+). The CDR3 region is CSVEQTASGSYEQYF.